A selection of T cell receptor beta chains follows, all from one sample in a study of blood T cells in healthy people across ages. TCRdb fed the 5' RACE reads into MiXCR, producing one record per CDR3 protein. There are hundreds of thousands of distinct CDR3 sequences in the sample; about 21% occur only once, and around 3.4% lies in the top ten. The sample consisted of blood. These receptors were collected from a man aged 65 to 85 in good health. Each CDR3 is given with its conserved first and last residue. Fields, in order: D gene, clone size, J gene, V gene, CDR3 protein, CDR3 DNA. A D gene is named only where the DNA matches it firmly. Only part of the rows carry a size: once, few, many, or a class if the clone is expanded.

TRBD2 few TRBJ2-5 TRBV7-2 CASSLVSAGGQETQYF TGTGCCAGCAGCTTAGTTTCCGCGGGAGGGCAAGAGACCCAGTACTTC
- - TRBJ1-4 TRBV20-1 CSAREGLLRTNEKLFF TGCAGTGCTAGAGAAGGCCTTCTTAGGACTAATGAAAAACTGTTTTTT
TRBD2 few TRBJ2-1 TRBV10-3 CAINLAGRSYNEQFF TGTGCCATCAACCTAGCGGGAAGGTCCTACAATGAGCAGTTCTTC
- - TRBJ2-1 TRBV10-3 CAISESRGAIYNEQFF TGTGCCATCAGTGAGTCAAGAGGGGCGATATACAATGAGCAGTTCTTC
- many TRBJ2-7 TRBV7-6 CASSSNSYEQYF TGTGCCAGCAGCTCCAATTCCTACGAGCAGTACTTC
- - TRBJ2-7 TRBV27 CASSILLPGGYEQYF TGTGCCAGCAGTATACTACTCCCCGGAGGCTACGAGCAGTACTTC
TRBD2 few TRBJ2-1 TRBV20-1 CSAYSGLAYNEQFF TGCAGTGCTTATAGCGGGTTGGCCTACAATGAGCAGTTCTTC
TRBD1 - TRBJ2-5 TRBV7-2 CASSLAPGQGVPQYF TGTGCCAGCAGCTTAGCGCCCGGACAGGGAGTGCCCCAGTACTTC
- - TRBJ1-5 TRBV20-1 CSAQEYSNQPQHF TGCAGTGCCCAGGAGTATAGCAATCAGCCCCAGCATTTT
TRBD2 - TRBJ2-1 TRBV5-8 CASSLGTSINNEQFF TGTGCCAGCAGCTTAGGGACTAGCATCAACAATGAGCAGTTCTTC
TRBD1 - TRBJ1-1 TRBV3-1 CASRDRDLNTEAFF TGTGCCAGCAGGGACAGGGACCTGAACACTGAAGCTTTCTTT
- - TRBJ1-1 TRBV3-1 CASSQEQGLKTEAFF TGTGCCAGCAGCCAAGAACAGGGTTTGAAGACTGAAGCTTTCTTT
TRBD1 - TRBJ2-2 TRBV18 CASSWGQGIGELFF TGTGCCAGCTCCTGGGGACAGGGCATCGGGGAGCTGTTTTTT
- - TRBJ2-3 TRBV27 CASSHRAGTDTQYF TGTGCCAGCAGCCACAGGGCGGGCACAGATACGCAGTATTTT
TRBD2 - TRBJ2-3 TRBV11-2 CASSSLPGGSADTQYF TGTGCCAGCAGCTCCCTCCCGGGGGGGAGCGCTGATACGCAGTATTTT
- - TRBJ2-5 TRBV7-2 CASSFGPTLSNF TGTGCCAGCAGCTTTGGGCCCACGTTATCGAACTTC
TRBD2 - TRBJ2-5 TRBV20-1 CSARNSGRQETQYF TGCAGCGCTAGAAATAGCGGGAGGCAAGAGACCCAGTACTTC
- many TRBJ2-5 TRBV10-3 CAISEGEMETQYF TGTGCCATCAGTGAAGGAGAGATGGAGACCCAGTACTTC
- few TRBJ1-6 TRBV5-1 CASSLDATAVGSPLHF TGCGCCAGCAGCTTGGACGCGACGGCGGTGGGTTCACCCCTCCACTTT
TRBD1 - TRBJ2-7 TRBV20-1 CSARARDRTSYEQYF TGCAGTGCTAGAGCCCGGGACAGGACCTCCTACGAGCAGTACTTC
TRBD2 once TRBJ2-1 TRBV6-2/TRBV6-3 CASSYSPGTSGNYNEQFF TGTGCCAGCAGTTACTCGCCCGGGACTAGCGGCAATTACAATGAGCAGTTCTTC
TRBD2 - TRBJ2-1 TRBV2 CASSEDAGGVENEQFF TGTGCCAGCAGTGAAGATGCCGGGGGGGTAGAAAATGAGCAGTTCTTC
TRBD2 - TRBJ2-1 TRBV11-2 CASSLTPWTSGNEQFF TGTGCCAGCAGCCTGACACCCTGGACTAGCGGAAATGAGCAGTTCTTC
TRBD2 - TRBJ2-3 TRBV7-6 CAGSLQSGSFIDTQYF TGTGCCGGCAGCTTGCAGAGCGGGAGTTTTATAGATACGCAGTATTTT
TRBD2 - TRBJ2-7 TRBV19 CASSGGTSGRSYEQYF TGTGCCAGTAGTGGCGGGACTAGCGGGAGGAGTTACGAGCAGTACTTC
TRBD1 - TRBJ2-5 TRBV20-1 CSARDHQTGGKTQYF TGCAGTGCTAGAGATCACCAGACAGGGGGAAAGACCCAGTACTTC
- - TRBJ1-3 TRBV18 CASSPWVDSGNTIYF TGTGCCAGCTCACCCTGGGTTGACTCTGGAAACACCATATATTTT
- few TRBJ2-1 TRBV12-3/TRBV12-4 CASSAQGGPNEQFF TGTGCCAGCAGTGCCCAGGGGGGCCCCAATGAGCAGTTCTTC
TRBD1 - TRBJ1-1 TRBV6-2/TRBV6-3 CASSRTGDLSIGTEAFF TGTGCCAGCAGTAGAACAGGGGATCTTTCTATAGGCACTGAAGCTTTCTTT
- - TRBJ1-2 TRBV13 CASSSPIRGNYGYTF TGTGCCAGCAGCTCTCCGATAAGGGGTAACTATGGCTACACCTTC
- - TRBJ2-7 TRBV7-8 CASSLGPANPYEQYF TGTGCCAGCAGCTTAGGGCCAGCGAATCCCTACGAGCAGTACTTC
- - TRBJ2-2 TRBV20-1 CSASTSGELFF TGCAGTGCTAGCACTTCCGGGGAGCTGTTTTTT
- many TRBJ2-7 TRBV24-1 CATSDLRGYEQYF TGTGCCACCAGTGATTTACGGGGGTACGAGCAGTACTTC
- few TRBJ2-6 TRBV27 CASSRNSGANVLTF TGTGCCAGCAGTCGTAACTCTGGGGCCAACGTCCTGACTTTC
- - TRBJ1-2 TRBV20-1 CSARDLDRPNYGYTF TGCAGTGCTAGAGATCTGGACAGACCTAACTATGGCTACACCTTC
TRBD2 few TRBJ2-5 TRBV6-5 CASSLGLAGVRMAETQYF TGTGCCAGCAGTTTAGGACTAGCGGGAGTGAGGATGGCAGAGACCCAGTACTTC
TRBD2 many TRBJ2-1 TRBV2 CASRLAGGSYNEQFF TGTGCCAGCAGGCTAGCGGGGGGCTCCTACAATGAGCAGTTCTTC